Shown below are 18 T cell receptor beta chains from a single sample sequenced in a study of tissue T cells after allogeneic stem cell transplantation (dated by TCRdb to the early 2020s). Libraries were constructed by the immunoSEQ multiplex PCR assay. This immuneACCESS table, as held by TCRdb, lists in-frame sequences with V and J called but not all clones. Of the missing ones, under half trace to an unresolved V gene in checked studies; the others have no known cause. In all, the sample holds about 21,000 clones, and approximately 70% of those were seen once. The leading ten clones occupy 0.41% of the sample. The material sequenced was blood. Every receptor here comes from a female BALB/c mouse in good health. The haplotype of this strain at the MHC is H2-d.

To note about this clone: The listed genes are named as in mouse. The read finishes 1 residue shy of the CDR3 end, and the germline J gene is used to complete it. The V and J genes are TRBV5 and TRBJ2-1, with D tentatively TRBD1 (5 bases). There are 14 residues in the CDR3. Germline V gene data show CDR1 as LGHNA and CDR2 as YNLKQL (reference sequence). Trimming left V 0 bases short and J 3 bases short, with 6 bases between. The CDR3 region is CASSQDRAYAEQFF. The part of the CDR3 DNA that was read is TGTGCCAGCAGCCAAGACAGGGCCTATGCTGAGCAGTTC.

Comment on this clone: Gene names and germline match the mouse. The read terminates 1 residue before the CDR3 end, so the remaining end is supplied by the germline J gene. The chain has TRBV16 and TRBJ2-3, with unresolved D. Germline lookup yields CDR1 SGHSA and CDR2 FRNQAP. The V end was cut by 1 base, the J end by 4 bases, with 3 bases between. The CDR3 runs 12 residues. CDR3 DNA (partial): TGTGCAAGCAGCTTAGTTCCAGAAACGCTGTAT. Translating gives CASSLVPETLY. Given in full, the CDR3 is CASSLVPETLYF.

In this sample, this clone turned up a few times. Mouse names are used for the genes. The CDR3 protein is CAITGQGAREQYF. Incomplete CDR3 DNA: TGTGCCATCACGGGACAGGGGGCAAGGGAACAGTAC. The rearrangement joins TRBV13-2 to TRBJ2-7; 12 nucleotides align to TRBD1. The read halts 1 residue ahead of the CDR3 end, with the missing end drawn from the germline J gene. Germline V gives CDR1 NNHNN, CDR2 SYGAGS (reference sequence). The length of the CDR3 is 13 residues. V lost 9 bases, J lost 7 bases, and 8 bases stayed unmatched.

To note about this clone: Mouse names are used for the genes. The read ends 1 residue shy of where the CDR3 ends; the end is completed using the germline J gene. The V gene is TRBV5, the J gene TRBJ2-1; 10 nucleotides match TRBD2. Germline CDR1 reads LGHNA; CDR2 reads YNLKQL (reference sequence). Trimming cost V 0 bases and J 7 bases; bases outside gene matches: 6. The CDR3 length is 16 residues. Incomplete CDR3 DNA: TGTGCCAGCAGCCAAGATTTCTGGGGGGGCAGGGCTGAGCAGTTC. It encodes CASSQDFWGGRAEQF. The CDR3 reads in full as CASSQDFWGGRAEQFF.

A few counts support this clone. Gene labels here are mouse ones. The CDR3 is CASSIYWGSGQLYF. The part of the CDR3 DNA that was read is TGTGCCAGCAGTATATACTGGGGGTCCGGGCAGCTCTAC. This sequence joins TRBV19 and TRBJ2-2, with 8 bases matching TRBD2. Read sequence stops 1 residue before the CDR3 end, and the germline J gene provides the missing end. The CDR3 contains 14 residues. Germline CDR1 and CDR2: FNHDT and SITEND (reference sequence). J was trimmed by 6 bases and V by 1 base; bases with no gene match: 2.

This clone came up a few times. Mouse germline and gene names are used. The sequence runs out 1 residue before the end of the CDR3; the remainder is reconstructed from the germline J gene. The gene calls are TRBV5 and TRBJ1-1; weak D call: TRBD1 (6 bases). V lost 0 bases, J lost 1 base, and 9 bases lay in between. The V gene's germline CDR1 is LGHNA and CDR2 YNLKQL (reference sequence). There are 15 residues in the CDR3. CDR3 sequence: CASSQDWDKNTEVFF. CDR3 DNA (partial): TGTGCCAGCAGCCAAGATTGGGACAAAAACACAGAAGTCTTC.

This clone showed up just a few times. The genes are named according to mouse. The read terminates 1 residue before the CDR3 end, so the remaining end is supplied by the germline J gene. The gene calls are TRBV13-2 and TRBJ1-5; 10 nucleotides agree with TRBD1. Trimming cost V 5 bases and J 8 bases; bases outside gene matches: 7. The CDR3 length is 14 residues. CDR1 NNHNN and CDR2 SYGAGS come from the germline V gene (reference sequence). Partial CDR3 DNA: TGTGCCAGCGGCTCCGGGACAGGGGTGAAGGCTCCGCTT. Amino acid sequence: CASGSGTGVKAPL. The whole CDR3 reads CASGSGTGVKAPLF.

About this clone: Genes here carry mouse names. The sequenced fragment ends 1 residue before the CDR3 boundary, so the rest is inferred from the germline J gene. The gene calls are TRBV31 and TRBJ2-2; 7 bases match TRBD1. Germline V gene lookup returns CDR1 GKSSPN and CDR2 SITVG. V gave up 2 bases and J gave up 0 bases; unmatched junction bases: 6. CDR3 length equals 16 residues. CDR3 in amino acids: CAWSSRDRANTGQLYF. The CDR3 bases that were read are TGTGCCTGGAGTTCCCGGGACAGAGCAAACACCGGGCAGCTCTAC.

Notes on this clone: Genes and germline come from the mouse. The CDR3 end falls 1 residue outside the read, so it is completed with the germline J gene. J is TRBJ1-1 and V is TRBV5; D call uncertain. The CDR3 totals 14 residues. V was pared by 1 base and J by 3 bases, with 9 bases between. Germline CDR1 is LGHNA and CDR2 is YNLKQL (reference sequence). The CDR3 reads CASSQAGRDTEVFF. CDR3 DNA (partial): TGTGCCAGCAGCCAAGCGGGGAGAGACACAGAAGTCTTC.

This clone was found a few times. Gene and germline names: mouse. The DNA ends 1 residue before the CDR3 does, and the rest of the CDR3 is filled in from the germline J gene. This chain joins TRBV19 and TRBJ2-3; the match to TRBD2 covers 8 bases. V dropped 0 bases and J dropped 1; count of bases not matched to a gene: 4. The CDR3 covers 16 residues. The germline CDR1 and CDR2 sequences are FNHDT and SITEND (reference sequence). This chain's CDR3 is CASSIVLGEGAETLYF. CDR3 DNA, as far as it was read: TGTGCCAGCAGTATAGTACTGGGGGAAGGTGCAGAAACGCTGTAT. The full variable domain, with the rest looked up from reference TRBV19 and TRBJ2-3, is GGIITQTPKFLIGQEGQKLTLKCQQNFNHDTMYWYRQDSGKGLRLIYYSITENDLQKGDLSEGYDASREKKSSFSLTVTSAQKNEMAVFLCASSIVLGEGAETLYFGSGTRLTVL.

For this clone: Gene names are the mouse ones. The CDR3 goes on 1 residue after the read ends, and that part is filled in from the germline J gene. V gene TRBV20 combines with J gene TRBJ2-4; D perhaps matches TRBD2 (7 bases). Germline CDR1 and CDR2: GFQATS and STVNSAI. The V end lost 1 base, the J end lost 0 bases, and 11 bases lay between the germline ends. The CDR3 runs to 15 residues. The sequenced part of the CDR3 DNA is TGTGGTGCTAGGGTCCTGGGGGCTAGTCAAAACACCTTGTAC. Translated: CGARVLGASQNTLY. The entire CDR3 sequence reads CGARVLGASQNTLYF.

Note on this clone: Gene names and germline refer to mouse. Read data end 1 residue before the CDR3 end; the end is taken from the germline J gene. The chain links TRBV13-2 to TRBJ1-6, with 9 bases identical to TRBD1. TRBJ1-6 is annotated as an ORF whose role is uncertain. Losses at the gene ends were 2 bases for V and 5 bases for J; bases not matched to a gene: 2. CDR1 NNHNN and CDR2 SYGAGS come from the germline V gene (reference sequence). This CDR3 has 15 residues. This chain's CDR3 is CASGDRDRDNSPLYF. CDR3 DNA (partial): TGTGCCAGCGGTGACCGGGACAGGGATAATTCGCCCCTCTAC.

Comments on this clone: Gene names and germline match the mouse. CDR3 region: CASRANYAEQFF. The DNA read from the CDR3 is TGTGCCAGCAGAGCTAACTATGCTGAGCAGTTC. The genes are TRBV13-1 and TRBJ2-1, with unresolved D. The read finishes 1 residue shy of the CDR3 end, and the germline J gene is used to complete it. Germline CDR1 reads NSHNY; CDR2 reads SYGAGN. CDR3 length: 12 amino acids. Trimming left V 5 bases short and J 0 bases short, with 3 bases between.

This clone was found a few times. The gene symbols are mouse symbols. CDR3 sequence reads: CASSPGLGRSYEQYF. Incomplete CDR3 DNA: TGTGCCAGCAGTCCGGGACTGGGGCGGTCTTATGAACAGTAC. The rearrangement links TRBV13-1 to TRBJ2-7, with 10 positions matching TRBD2. The CDR3 end falls 1 residue outside the read, so it is completed with the germline J gene. J lost 4 bases, V lost 4 bases, and 8 bases had no gene match. The CDR3 has 15 residues. CDR1 is NSHNY and CDR2 is SYGAGN in the germline V gene.

As regards this clone: The germline and genes are mouse ones. The CDR3 goes on 1 residue after the read ends, and that part is filled in from the germline J gene. V gene TRBV19 combines with J gene TRBJ2-5; D remains unclear. Germline CDR1 and CDR2: FNHDT and SITEND (reference sequence). CDR3 size: 13 residues. V was clipped by 2 bases and J by 3 bases, with 7 bases between them. The CDR3 is CASSIASQDTQYF. The CDR3 DNA, read in part, is TGTGCCAGCAGTATCGCCAGTCAAGACACCCAGTAC.

Remarks on this clone: Genes and germline come from the mouse. Read data end 1 residue before the CDR3 end; the end is taken from the germline J gene. The V and J genes are TRBV4 and TRBJ1-3; tentative D call: TRBD1 (5 bases). The germline gives CDR1 LGHDT, CDR2 YNNKQL (reference sequence). The CDR3 length is 14 residues. The V and J ends lost 3 bases and 1 base respectively, with 7 bases between them. The CDR3 sequence: CASSYRDSGNTLYF. CDR3 DNA, as far as it was read: TGTGCCAGCAGCTACCGGGACTCTGGAAATACGCTCTAT.

This clone was observed a few times. Mouse names are used for the genes. The sequence runs out 1 residue before the end of the CDR3; the remainder is reconstructed from the germline J gene. This chain uses TRBV2 with TRBJ1-3; tentatively, D is TRBD1 (6 bases). Germline CDR1 reads LGHNA; CDR2 reads YSYQKL. V gave up 4 bases and J gave up 3 bases, with 10 bases separating them. The CDR3 has 14 amino acids. Incomplete CDR3 DNA: TGTGCCAGCAGCCCCAACAGGGTTGGAAATACGCTCTAT. Residues: CASSPNRVGNTLY. The CDR3 reads in full as CASSPNRVGNTLYF.

The table lists this clone with a few counts. The listed genes are named as in mouse. The read comes to an end 1 residue before the CDR3 does, leaving the germline J gene to fill in the end. The rearrangement joins TRBV13-2 to TRBJ1-4; TRBD1 aligns across 7 bases. The CDR3 length is 13 residues. J was trimmed by 3 bases and V by 9 bases; bases with no gene match: 5. Germline V lookup: CDR1 NNHNN, CDR2 SYGAGS (reference sequence). CDR3 bases read: TGTGCCACCCGGGACAGAGCCAACGAAAGATTATTT. Its protein is CATRDRANERLF. The whole CDR3 protein is CATRDRANERLFF.